Each of the 18 T cell receptor beta chains below was sequenced from the same sample in a study of OX40 agonist ivuxolimab in advanced cancers. Only in-frame clones appear in the TCRdb table, and some are missing; sequencing was by immunoSEQ multiplex PCR. The table records about 62,000 clones, around 88% of them present only once. Sequenced here: CD4+ or CD8+ T cells sorted from blood, sampled in a trial of the OX40 agonist ivuxolimab. Receptor source: an adult with an advanced solid tumor such as melanoma, head and neck, liver or kidney cancer.

The V and J genes are TRBV19 and TRBJ1-1; TRBD1 agrees at 8 bases. CDR1 is LNHDA, CDR2 SQIVND, per germline (reference sequence). CDR3 length: 16 amino acids. Trimming took 8 bases from V and 2 from J; bases not matched to a gene: 13. The CDR3 loop is CASRAGQGLRNTEAFF. CDR3 nucleotides: TGTGCCAGTCGGGCCGGACAGGGACTAAGAAACACTGAAGCTTTCTTT.

This clone was counted between two and nine times. The rearrangement links TRBV30 to TRBJ1-1, with D uncertain. Per germline, CDR1 GTSNPN and CDR2 SVGIG (reference sequence). Between the trimmed V and J ends, which lost 2 bases and 7 bases, there was a span of 8 bases. The CDR3 loop spans 11 amino acids. In DNA form, the CDR3 reads TGTGCCTGGAGTAGGGATTTTGAAGCTTTCTTT. Protein: CAWSRDFEAFF. The full variable domain, with the rest looked up from reference TRBV30 and TRBJ1-1, is SQTIHQWPATLVQPVGSPLSLECTVEGTSNPNLYWYRQAAGRGLQLLFYSVGIGQISSEVPQNLSASRPQDRQFILSSKKLLLSDSGFYLCAWSRDFEAFFGQGTRLTVV.

The rearrangement uses TRBV18 and TRBJ2-5; 15 bases align to TRBD2. The CDR3 sequence is 16 residues long. Germline V gene sequence: CDR1 KGHSH, CDR2 LQKENI. With V trimmed by 3 bases and J by 4 bases, 3 bases remained unmatched. DNA of the CDR3: TGTGCCAGCTCACCCCCGGGACTAGCGGGAGGAGAGACCCAGTACTTC. Translated: CASSPPGLAGGETQYF.

This CDR3 reads CASSSSGGFRGEQFF. The CDR3 DNA follows: TGTGCCAGCAGCTCCAGCGGGGGGTTTAGGGGTGAGCAGTTCTTC. The V call is TRBV11-2, the J call TRBJ2-1, with TRBD2 matching 9 bases. The CDR3 has 15 amino acids. Trimming took 4 bases from V and 9 from J; bases not matched to a gene: 10. Germline lookup yields CDR1 SGHAT and CDR2 FQNNGV.

The V call is TRBV11-2, the J call TRBJ1-1; the D gene is possibly TRBD1 (5 bases). Looked up from germline, CDR1 is SGHAT and CDR2 is FQNNGV. The ends were cut back, 4 bases at V and 0 bases at J, with 15 bases in the middle. The CDR3 has 16 amino acids. CDR3 sequence reads: CASSSTGTFMNTEAFF. CDR3 nucleotide sequence: TGTGCCAGCAGCTCTACAGGAACCTTTATGAACACTGAAGCTTTCTTT.

The V gene is TRBV27, the J gene TRBJ1-2, with 9 bases fitting TRBD1. CDR3 size: 14 residues. The junction had 4 bases not matched to a gene; V was cut back by 5 bases and J by 3 bases. CDR1 and CDR2 from the germline V gene are MNHEY and SMNVEV (reference sequence). CDR3 in amino acids: CASSRGQGDYGYTF. The CDR3 nucleotides read TGTGCCAGCAGTAGGGGACAGGGAGACTATGGCTACACCTTC.

V and J are TRBV6-6 and TRBJ2-2, with no clear D. The germline V and J ends were trimmed by 0 bases and 9 bases, with 5 bases remaining between them. This CDR3 comprises 12 residues. Germline V gene data show CDR1 as MNHNY and CDR2 as SVGAGI (reference sequence). CDR3 nucleotide sequence: TGTGCCAGCAGTTACTCCCGCCGGGAGCTGTTTTTT. Amino acids: CASSYSRRELFF.

V is TRBV7-2 and J is TRBJ1-2; a possible D gene is TRBD1 (5 bases). From germline, CDR1 is SGHTA and CDR2 FQGNSA. The length of the CDR3 is 13 residues. Trimming took off 5 bases at V and 10 bases at J, with 17 bases between the two ends. The CDR3 loop is CASSRGPGTHYTF. CDR3 bases: TGTGCCAGCAGCCGAGGCCCAGGGACCCACTACACCTTC.

The chain links TRBV27 to TRBJ2-7, with 7 nucleotides matching TRBD1. After removal of 6 bases from V and 4 bases from J, the junction contained 9 bases not matched to a gene. The CDR3 loop spans 14 amino acids. In germline, CDR1 is MNHEY, CDR2 SMNVEV (reference sequence). In nucleotides, the CDR3 is TGTGCCAGCAGAAAAGGACAGGCACCGTACGAGCAGTACTTC. Amino acids: CASRKGQAPYEQYF.

This clone was seen a single time. The chain is built from TRBV7-9 and TRBJ2-3; D remains ambiguous. CDR3 length: 12 residues. CDR1 and CDR2 (germline): SEHNR, FQNEAQ (reference sequence). V dropped 4 bases and J dropped 5 bases, with 7 bases sitting between them. CDR3 nucleotides: TGTGCCAGCAGCTGGGCCAGAGATACGCAGTATTTT. Translation gives CASSWARDTQYF.

The V gene is TRBV6-6, the J gene TRBJ2-3; no clear D. The V end was cut by 6 bases, the J end by 5 bases, with 6 bases between. CDR1 and CDR2 from the germline V gene are MNHNY and SVGAGI (reference sequence). CDR3 length: 11 residues. CDR3 protein: CASSKGDTQYF. CDR3 nucleotide sequence: TGTGCCAGCAGCAAGGGAGATACGCAGTATTTT.

V is TRBV5-1 and J is TRBJ2-7, with D unclear. The CDR3 loop spans 13 amino acids. CDR1 and CDR2 (germline): SGHRS, YFSETQ. The V gene lost 3 bases and the J gene lost 2 bases, with 9 bases spanning the gap. CDR3 bases: TGCGCCAGCAGCTCGACAAATACCTACGAGCAGTACTTC. This encodes CASSSTNTYEQYF.

This clone has a handful of counts. The chain uses TRBV19 and TRBJ1-2; D is ambiguous. With 5 bases removed from V and 0 bases from J, the gap between germline ends came to 16 bases. The CDR3 contains 16 residues. CDR1 and CDR2 (germline): LNHDA, SQIVND (reference sequence). This CDR3 is CASSPADYSPNYGYTF. CDR3 coding DNA: TGTGCCAGTAGTCCTGCAGACTACTCTCCTAACTATGGCTACACCTTC.

The J gene is TRBJ2-7, the V gene TRBV6-9; D gene uncertain. V was pared by 8 bases and J by 1 base, with 15 bases between. CDR1 and CDR2 (germline): MNHGY, SVAAGI. The CDR3 length is 14 residues. The CDR3 DNA reads TGTGCCAGCCCACGGCACCAACTATCCTACGAGCAGTACTTC. Encoded protein: CASPRHQLSYEQYF.

The chain is built from TRBV6-6 and TRBJ2-4; D gene ambiguous. Per germline, CDR1 MNHNY and CDR2 SVGAGI (reference sequence). This CDR3 contains 14 residues. V was cut by 2 bases and J by 8 bases, with 13 bases left in between. The CDR3 is CASSYTPPRDIQYF. CDR3 in DNA: TGTGCCAGCAGTTACACACCCCCACGGGACATTCAGTACTTC.

V gene TRBV6-6 combines with J gene TRBJ1-3; D is uncertain. V was cut by 6 bases and J by 0 bases, with 6 bases left in between. The CDR3 is made up of 13 amino acids. CDR1 MNHNY and CDR2 SVGAGI come from the germline V gene (reference sequence). The CDR3: CASSPISGNTIYF. The CDR3 DNA sequence: TGTGCCAGCAGCCCGATCTCTGGAAACACCATATATTTT.

The chain links TRBV7-2 to TRBJ2-2; unclear D gene. The V gene lost 2 bases and the J gene lost 3 bases, with 19 bases spanning the gap. The CDR3 has 18 amino acids. Per germline, CDR1 SGHTA and CDR2 FQGNSA. The CDR3 DNA follows: TGTGCCAGCAGCTTATACCTTGGGTGGGTCGTTGACACCGGGGAGCTGTTTTTT. Amino acid sequence: CASSLYLGWVVDTGELFF.

This chain connects TRBV19 to TRBJ2-5; D remains unclear. The V gene lost 3 bases and the J gene lost 3 bases, with 2 bases spanning the gap. This CDR3 contains 11 residues. The germline gives CDR1 LNHDA, CDR2 SQIVND (reference sequence). The CDR3 region is CASSIKETQYF. The CDR3 nucleotides read TGTGCCAGTAGTATCAAAGAGACCCAGTACTTC. Using reference TRBV19 and TRBJ2-5 for the parts outside the CDR3, the full variable domain is DGGITQSPKYLFRKEGQNVTLSCEQNLNHDAMYWYRQDPGQGLRLIYYSQIVNDFQKGDIAEGYSVSREKKESFPLTVTSAQKNPTAFYLCASSIKETQYFGPGTRLLVL.